These T cell receptor beta chains were read from a single sample in a study of T cell responses to AZD1222 COVID-19 vaccine. Profiling relied on immunoSEQ multiplex PCR, and the TCRdb table lists in-frame clones only, not all of them. The sample lists about 120,000 clones, roughly 88% occurring once. The material was peripheral blood, obtained on day 0 of AZD1222 vaccination. The receptors stem from an adult in good health. Each CDR3 is given with its conserved first and last residue. A D gene is named only where the DNA matches it firmly. Expanded clones get a size class; other rows say once, few or many, or leave the size out.

. | TRBJ1-6 | TRBV7-9 | . | TGTGCCAGCAGCCGGGACACCATGCTGCCACCCCTCCACTTT | CASSRDTMLPPLHF
TRBD1 | TRBJ1-3 | TRBV7-6 | . | TGTGCCAGCAGCCTACAGGGGGCAACTGGAAACACCATATATTTT | CASSLQGATGNTIYF
. | TRBJ2-5 | TRBV4-1 | once | TGCGCCAGCAGCCAAGTGGGCCAAGAGACCCAGTACTTC | CASSQVGQETQYF
. | TRBJ2-1 | TRBV27 | . | TGTGCCAGCAGTTTCACAGGACAGCACAATGAGCAGTTCTTC | CASSFTGQHNEQFF
TRBD1 | TRBJ2-3 | TRBV19 | . | TGTGCCAGTAGCCCAATACCGGGACAGAGGGGAGCAGATACGCAGTATTTT | CASSPIPGQRGADTQYF
. | TRBJ2-7 | TRBV4-2 | . | TGTGCCAGCAGCCAAGAGGTACTCTTTGGCGAGCAGTACTTC | CASSQEVLFGEQYF
. | TRBJ1-1 | TRBV28 | . | TGTGCCAGCGGTGGGGCGGGACTCCAATTGGGGACTGAAGCTTTCTTT | CASGGAGLQLGTEAFF
TRBD1 | TRBJ2-5 | TRBV11-2 | . | TGTGCCAGCAGCCCAGGACAGGGCGGTGGGACCCAGTACTTC | CASSPGQGGGTQYF
TRBD1 | TRBJ1-6 | TRBV7-2 | . | TGTGCCAGCAGCTTAGGAGGGGGCGGTGCGGATTCACCCCTCCACTTT | CASSLGGGGADSPLHF
TRBD2 | TRBJ2-7 | TRBV7-2 | once | TGTGCCAGCAGCGGGTTCTCGGCGGGGGTCTCCTACGAGCAGTACTTC | CASSGFSAGVSYEQYF
. | TRBJ2-1 | TRBV4-3 | . | TGCGCCAGCAGCCAAAACCGCTCGCGGGGGCTTAGATACAATGAGCAGTTCTTC | CASSQNRSRGLRYNEQFF
. | TRBJ2-7 | TRBV6-5 | . | TGTGCCTCAAGCAAAGGGGGTTCCCTTGGCGAGCAGTACTTC | CASSKGGSLGEQYF
TRBD2 | TRBJ2-3 | TRBV25-1 | . | TGTGCCAGCAGTGAAGGGACTAGCGGGGGGTTGGATACGCAGTATTTT | CASSEGTSGGLDTQYF
. | TRBJ1-1 | TRBV5-5 | . | TGTGCCAGCAGCTTGGATTTTATACGATGGCGGACTGAAGCTTTCTTT | CASSLDFIRWRTEAFF
. | TRBJ1-1 | TRBV7-9 | once | TGTGCCAGCAGCTCCCTAGGTGGCTCTGAAGCTTTCTTT | CASSSLGGSEAFF
TRBD1 | TRBJ1-3 | TRBV2 | . | TGTGCCAGCAGAGCTGGGACAGAGAGAGGAAACACCATATATTTT | CASRAGTERGNTIYF
. | TRBJ1-2 | TRBV25-1 | . | TGTGCCAGCAGTGAATCCGGCGTACTTGGCTATGGCTACACCTTC | CASSESGVLGYGYTF
TRBD2 | TRBJ2-3 | TRBV7-2 | once | TGTGCCAGCAGCTCCAGACTAGCGGCGAGCACAGATACGCAGTATTTT | CASSSRLAASTDTQYF
TRBD1 | TRBJ1-4 | TRBV4-1 | . | TGCGCCAGCAGCCAAGGTGGGACAGGACGGGGGGAAAAACTGTTTTTT | CASSQGGTGRGEKLFF
. | TRBJ2-3 | TRBV9 | . | TGTGCCAGCAGCGTAGAGGCAGATACGCAGTATTTT | CASSVEADTQYF
TRBD1 | TRBJ2-1 | TRBV5-6 | . | TGTGCCAGCGACGGGACAGGCGTGGGGGAGCAGTTCTTC | CASDGTGVGEQFF
TRBD1 | TRBJ1-2 | TRBV10-3 | . | TGTGCCATGGGACAGGGGGTTGACTATGGCTACACCTTC | CAMGQGVDYGYTF
. | TRBJ2-3 | TRBV23-1 | . | TGCGCCAGCATTCAGGTTGCAGATACGCAGTATTTT | CASIQVADTQYF
. | TRBJ2-7 | TRBV5-4 | . | TGTGCCAGCAGCTTTTTGCAGGGGATGGGCGAGCAGTACTTC | CASSFLQGMGEQYF
TRBD1 | TRBJ1-6 | TRBV7-2 | . | TGTGCCAGCAGCTGGACAGGGTCCAATTCACCCCTCCACTTT | CASSWTGSNSPLHF
. | TRBJ1-2 | TRBV9 | . | TGTGCCAGCAGCGTAGCGCGGGACGATGCTAACTATGGCTACACCTTC | CASSVARDDANYGYTF
TRBD2 | TRBJ2-3 | TRBV2 | . | TGTGCCAGCAGGCCGGACGGGGGGGCGACGAGGGAGCAGTATTTT | CASRPDGGATREQYF
TRBD2 | TRBJ2-1 | TRBV6-5 | . | TGTGCCAGCGGGGAGGGCGGTTACAATGAGCAGTTCTTC | CASGEGGYNEQFF
. | TRBJ2-3 | TRBV18 | . | TGTGCCAGCTCCCTCAATTCCGGGCCAAGGGGGGCAGATACGCAGTATTTT | CASSLNSGPRGADTQYF
. | TRBJ1-6 | TRBV28 | . | TGTGCCAGCAGTTCCTCGACCGACAGGTTCCACCACTTT | CASSSSTDRFHHF
TRBD1 | TRBJ2-1 | TRBV10-2 | few | TGCGCCAGCAGTGAGTCCGGGACAGGGGGATACAATGAGCAGTTCTTC | CASSESGTGGYNEQFF
. | TRBJ2-1 | TRBV12-3/TRBV12-4 | . | TGTGCCAGCAGCCGTGGGACGGTCAATGAGCAGTTCTTC | CASSRGTVNEQFF
TRBD2 | TRBJ2-1 | TRBV2 | . | TGTGCCAGCAGTGTAATCGACCTAGCGGGGGGGTTGGATGAGCAGTTCTTC | CASSVIDLAGGLDEQFF
. | TRBJ1-2 | TRBV2 | . | TGTGCCAGCAGTGAACCCCCCCGGCAGGGGAGGTATTATGGCTACACCTTC | CASSEPPRQGRYYGYTF
TRBD2 | TRBJ2-5 | TRBV7-2 | once | TGTGCCAGCAGCCCGCGCCATGCTAGCGGTCCGGAGACCCAGTACTTC | CASSPRHASGPETQYF
TRBD1 | TRBJ1-5 | TRBV6-5 | . | TGTGCCAGCAGTTACTCGACAGGGGAGGATCAGCCCCAGCATTTT | CASSYSTGEDQPQHF
TRBD1 | TRBJ2-1 | TRBV5-1 | . | TGCGCCAGCGCCCTGGGACAGGACTACAATGAGCAGTTCTTC | CASALGQDYNEQFF
TRBD1 | TRBJ2-5 | TRBV27 | . | TGTGCCAGCAGTTTAACGACAGGGACGAACCAAGAGACCCAGTACTTC | CASSLTTGTNQETQYF
TRBD1 | TRBJ1-6 | TRBV27 | . | TGTGCCAGCAGTTTACGCTGGGGGGTATACAGGGGGGATAATTCACCCCTCCACTTT | CASSLRWGVYRGDNSPLHF
. | TRBJ2-5 | TRBV11-2 | . | TGTGCCAGCAGCTTACAAGCAGGGTCCCAGACCCAGTACTTC | CASSLQAGSQTQYF
TRBD2 | TRBJ2-1 | TRBV3-1/TRBV3-2 | . | TGTGCCAGCAGCCAAGCCGGGACTAGTTACAATGAGCAGTTCTTC | CASSQAGTSYNEQFF
TRBD1 | TRBJ1-5 | TRBV6-2/TRBV6-3 | . | TGTGCCAGCAGCCAGGGGGGGCTAAATCAGCCCCAGCATTTT | CASSQGGLNQPQHF
. | TRBJ1-1 | TRBV4-3 | . | TGCGCCAGCAGTTGGCAGAACACTGAAGCTTTCTTT | CASSWQNTEAFF
. | TRBJ2-7 | TRBV7-9 | . | TGTGCCAGCAGCCCCCCGTCCTACGAGCAGTACTTC | CASSPPSYEQYF
TRBD2 | TRBJ2-2 | TRBV5-6 | . | TGTGCCAGCAGCTCCGATTTGGCGGGGGGGAACACCGGGGAGCTGTTTTTT | CASSSDLAGGNTGELFF
. | TRBJ1-1 | TRBV28 | . | TGTGCCAGCACGGAGGGCAGCATGAACACTGAAGCTTTCTTT | CASTEGSMNTEAFF
. | TRBJ1-2 | TRBV12-3/TRBV12-4 | . | TGTGCCAGCAGTTTTGACAGGAACTATGGCTACACCTTC | CASSFDRNYGYTF
. | TRBJ1-1 | TRBV29-1 | . | TGCAGCGTTGTACTGAACACTGAAGCTTTCTTT | CSVVLNTEAFF
. | TRBJ1-2 | TRBV9 | . | TGTGCCAGCAGCGTAGCAGTCGGAGATCCGAGGCGTGGCTACACCTTC | CASSVAVGDPRRGYTF
TRBD1 | TRBJ2-5 | TRBV9 | . | TGTGCCAGCAGCTTAAGGACAGGGGGAGGAGAGACCCAGTACTTC | CASSLRTGGGETQYF
. | TRBJ1-3 | TRBV7-2 | . | TGTGCCAGCAGCTTGGGATTTAACTCTGGAAACACCATATATTTT | CASSLGFNSGNTIYF
TRBD1 | TRBJ2-1 | TRBV11-3 | . | TGTGCCAGCAGCTTAGGACAGGGGGCTGGGGAGCAGTTCTTC | CASSLGQGAGEQFF
. | TRBJ2-5 | TRBV5-6 | few | TGTGCCAGCAGCTTGGGGCAGGGTGGCGAGACCCAGTACTTC | CASSLGQGGETQYF
. | TRBJ1-5 | TRBV6-5 | . | TGTGCCAGCAGTTACAGTCGGGGTCAGCCCCAGCATTTT | CASSYSRGQPQHF
. | TRBJ2-3 | TRBV7-2 | . | TGTGCCAGCAGCTTAAGGGGGGGACTGGATACGCAGTATTTT | CASSLRGGLDTQYF
. | TRBJ1-1 | TRBV4-3 | . | TGCGCCAGCAGCCAAGATATCGTGAGGGGTACTGAAGCTTTCTTT | CASSQDIVRGTEAFF
. | TRBJ1-5 | TRBV6-2/TRBV6-3 | . | TGTGCCAGCAGCCCTCCATGGGGGGAAAGTCAAGCTCAGCCCCAGCATTTT | CASSPPWGESQAQPQHF
TRBD2 | TRBJ2-4 | TRBV28 | . | TGTGCCAGCAGTTTAGGGCAGGGAGGGACCAAAAACATTCAGTACTTC | CASSLGQGGTKNIQYF
. | TRBJ2-7 | TRBV4-3 | . | TGCGCCAGCAGCCAAGTCCTCAGGTCCTACGAGCAGTACTTC | CASSQVLRSYEQYF